The next 11 T cell receptor beta chains were all read from a single sample in a study of cytomegalovirus exposure and HLA in healthy donors. Amplification used 60 Vbeta primers and 13 Jbeta primers. TCRdb keeps only in-frame clones here, not all; method: immunoSEQ multiplex PCR. The sample has around 68,000 clones; approximately 77% are singletons. Sequenced input: PBMCs. All receptors come from a woman in her twenties or thirties in good health and CMV-seropositive.

This chain joins TRBV10-2 and TRBJ1-2; 7 nucleotides agree with TRBD1. The CDR3 contains 15 residues. The germline CDR1 and CDR2 sequences are WSHSY and SAAADI. V dropped 6 bases and J dropped 6; count of bases not matched to a gene: 13. The CDR3: CASRNPQGGADGYTF. As DNA, the CDR3 is TGCGCCAGCAGGAACCCGCAGGGGGGTGCGGATGGCTACACCTTC.

The genes are TRBV9 and TRBJ1-6, with D unclear. The germline V and J ends were trimmed by 4 bases and 10 bases, with 12 bases remaining between them. There are 13 residues in the CDR3. Germline V gives CDR1 SGDLS, CDR2 YYNGEE. The CDR3 reads CASSLGSGSPLHF. DNA of the CDR3: TGTGCCAGCAGCTTAGGGAGCGGATCACCCCTCCACTTT.

The V call is TRBV6-1, the J call TRBJ1-3; no reliable D call. The germline V and J ends were trimmed by 2 bases and 2 bases, with 10 bases remaining between them. The CDR3 contains 15 residues. Germline V lookup: CDR1 MNHNS, CDR2 SASEGT. The CDR3: CASSELTNPGNTIYF. The CDR3 DNA reads as TGTGCCAGCAGTGAACTAACTAACCCTGGAAACACCATATATTTT.

This clone is deemed medium-sized. The V and J genes are TRBV5-6 and TRBJ2-7, with 8 bases identical to TRBD2. The V segment lost 4 bases and the J segment 6 bases; nucleotides outside the gene matches: 3. Germline V lookup: CDR1 SGHDT, CDR2 YYEEEE. The CDR3 covers 12 residues. The CDR3 is CASSRGGAEQYF. The CDR3 DNA reads as TGTGCCAGCAGCCGGGGGGGGGCCGAGCAGTACTTC.

V usage is TRBV9 and J usage is TRBJ2-7, with TRBD2 matching 11 bases. The trim removed 4 bases at V and 0 bases at J, leaving 3 bases unmatched. Looked up from germline, CDR1 is SGDLS and CDR2 is YYNGEE. The CDR3 runs 15 residues. The CDR3 here is CASSLGTSGSYEQYF. The CDR3 DNA follows: TGTGCCAGCAGCCTAGGGACTAGCGGCTCCTACGAGCAGTACTTC.

This clone was detected once. This chain joins TRBV27 and TRBJ1-4; D call uncertain. Between the trimmed V and J ends, which lost 2 bases and 4 bases, there was a span of 5 bases. Germline V lookup: CDR1 MNHEY, CDR2 SMNVEV (reference sequence). The CDR3 has 13 amino acids. The DNA for the CDR3 is TGTGCCAGCAGTTTAATCTATAATGAAAAACTGTTTTTT. It translates to CASSLIYNEKLFF.

The chain recombines TRBV14 with TRBJ1-1; D call uncertain. The length of the CDR3 is 12 residues. Trimming removed 0 bases from V and 7 bases from J, with 6 bases in between. Germline V gene data show CDR1 as SGHDN and CDR2 as FVKESK. This chain's CDR3 is CASSQDMFEAFF. CDR3 nucleotide sequence: TGTGCCAGCAGCCAAGATATGTTTGAAGCTTTCTTT.

The CDR3 loop reads CASSQGQGSGLNTEAFF. CDR3 nucleotides: TGCGCCAGCAGCCAAGGACAGGGATCGGGCCTGAACACTGAAGCTTTCTTT. V usage is TRBV5-1 and J usage is TRBJ1-1; 8 positions agree with TRBD1. Looked up from germline, CDR1 is SGHRS and CDR2 is YFSETQ. Trimming took 4 bases from V and 0 from J; bases not matched to a gene: 11. The CDR3 is 17 amino acids.

This clone was seen only a few times. V usage is TRBV5-1 and J usage is TRBJ2-7, with D perhaps matching TRBD2 (5 bases). This CDR3 is 13 amino acids long. The V and J ends lost 0 bases and 3 bases respectively, with 7 bases between them. Per germline, CDR1 SGHRS and CDR2 YFSETQ. The CDR3 coding sequence is TGCGCCAGCAGCTTGGCGAGGGACTACGAGCAGTACTTC. Amino acid sequence: CASSLARDYEQYF.

V and J are TRBV7-9 and TRBJ2-2, with 7 nucleotides matching TRBD1. V gave up 5 bases and J gave up 6 bases; unmatched junction bases: 3. Germline CDR1 and CDR2: SEHNR and FQNEAQ (reference sequence). The CDR3 totals 13 residues. The CDR3 reads CASSLQGSGELFF. CDR3 sequence (DNA): TGTGCCAGCAGCCTACAGGGGTCCGGGGAGCTGTTTTTT.

The rearrangement uses TRBV6-6 and TRBJ1-1, with TRBD1 matching over 11 bases. With 2 bases clipped from V and 4 bases from J, the junction kept 6 bases outside the gene matches. Germline CDR1 reads MNHNY; CDR2 reads SVGAGI (reference sequence). The CDR3 totals 16 residues. CDR3 sequence: CASSYGQGALGTEAFF. The CDR3 DNA sequence: TGTGCCAGCAGTTACGGACAGGGGGCGCTCGGCACTGAAGCTTTCTTT.